Below are 22 T cell receptor beta chains sequenced from a single sample in a study of T cell responses to AZD1222 COVID-19 vaccine. TCRdb keeps only in-frame clones here, not all; method: immunoSEQ multiplex PCR. The table includes around 150,000 clones, 90% detected once. The sample here was peripheral blood, taken on day 0 of AZD1222 vaccination. These receptors came from an adult in good health.

The chain employs TRBV5-6 and TRBJ1-2, with D unresolved. Germline V gene data show CDR1 as SGHDT and CDR2 as YYEEEE. This CDR3 has 11 residues. The V end lost 3 bases, the J end lost 10 bases, and 10 bases lay between the germline ends. CDR3 DNA sequence: TGTGCCAGCAGCTACCGGCATGACTACACCTTC. Its translation: CASSYRHDYTF.

This chain uses TRBV5-1 with TRBJ2-1; 9 nucleotides match TRBD2. The CDR3 covers 15 residues. The germline CDR1 and CDR2 sequences are SGHRS and YFSETQ. Unmatched junction bases numbered 5, after V lost 1 base and J lost 6 bases. In DNA, the CDR3 is TGCGCCAGCAGCTTGAGTCTAGCGGGGCTCAATGAGCAGTTCTTC. Its translation: CASSLSLAGLNEQFF.

The V and J genes are TRBV28 and TRBJ1-5, with a tentative D call TRBD1 (5 bases). The CDR3 is made up of 16 amino acids. CDR1 and CDR2 from the germline V gene are MDHEN and SYDVKM. V lost 6 bases and J 6 bases, leaving 21 bases between the germline ends. The CDR3 nucleotides are TGTGCCAGCAGCGGGCCTTTGGCAACAAGGGGTCAGCCCCAGCATTTT. This translates into CASSGPLATRGQPQHF.

Points on this clone: The germline gene is not matched at one end of the junction; a read error may be the cause. V gene TRBV19 combines with J gene TRBJ1-1; maybe TRBD1 (5 bases). Germline V gene sequence: CDR1 LNHDA, CDR2 SQIVND (reference sequence). There are 14 residues in the CDR3. Here the CDR3 reads CASRIGTANTEAFF. The CDR3 DNA is TGTGCCAGTAGGATAGGGACGGCGAACACTGAAGCTTTCTTT.

Only one count was recorded for this clone. This CDR3 reads CSVADREGQPQHF. For the CDR3, the DNA is TGCAGCGTTGCCGACAGGGAAGGTCAGCCCCAGCATTTT. The chain combines TRBV29-1 with TRBJ1-5; 7 nucleotides agree with TRBD1. Germline V CDR1 and CDR2: SQVTM, ANQGSEA. The CDR3 sequence is 13 residues long. The trim removed 4 bases at V and 6 bases at J, leaving 6 bases unmatched.

The V call is TRBV5-1, the J call TRBJ1-1, with 8 bases that match TRBD1. The CDR3 covers 15 residues. Germline values: CDR1 SGHRS, CDR2 YFSETQ. The V segment lost 1 base and the J segment 1 base; nucleotides outside the gene matches: 3. This CDR3 reads CASSLTGGENTEAFF. The CDR3 DNA sequence: TGCGCCAGCAGCTTGACAGGGGGGGAGAACACTGAAGCTTTCTTT.

The gene calls are TRBV19 and TRBJ2-7; TRBD2 agrees at 10 bases. Looked up from germline, CDR1 is LNHDA and CDR2 is SQIVND (reference sequence). The CDR3 extends over 18 amino acids. Trimming cost V 0 bases and J 2 bases; bases outside gene matches: 10. Here the CDR3 reads CASSIDRVAGGFPYEQYF. The CDR3 region has the DNA TGTGCCAGTAGTATAGATCGGGTAGCGGGAGGATTTCCCTACGAGCAGTACTTC.

The chain joins TRBV7-6 to TRBJ2-1; D unclear. Looked up from germline, CDR1 is SGHVS and CDR2 is FNYEAQ. The CDR3 sequence is 14 residues long. V was cut by 2 bases and J by 6 bases, with 11 bases left in between. This chain's CDR3 is CASSLTNGRNEQFF. CDR3 nucleotides: TGTGCCAGCAGCTTAACTAACGGGCGCAATGAGCAGTTCTTC.

The chain carries TRBV6-1 and TRBJ2-1; tentatively, D is TRBD2 (6 bases). This CDR3 spans 15 amino acids. V was trimmed by 1 base and J by 4 bases, leaving 11 bases between them. Per the germline V gene, CDR1 is MNHNS and CDR2 is SASEGT. This chain's CDR3 is CASSEVLARYNEQFF. For the CDR3, the DNA is TGTGCCAGCAGTGAAGTTCTAGCGCGTTACAATGAGCAGTTCTTC.

This clone was seen a single time. The CDR3 here is CASSQVIAGGVNGEQFF. CDR3 nucleotides: TGTGCCAGCAGCCAAGTCATAGCGGGGGGGGTAAACGGTGAGCAGTTCTTC. The chain couples TRBV14 to TRBJ2-1, with 11 positions matching TRBD2. Trimming at V came to 1 base and at J to 9 bases, leaving 11 bases not matched to a gene. This CDR3 has 17 amino acids. Germline V lookup: CDR1 SGHDN, CDR2 FVKESK. Together with reference TRBV14 and TRBJ2-1, the CDR3 gives the full variable domain: EAGVTQFPSHSVIEKGQTVTLRCDPISGHDNLYWYRRVMGKEIKFLLHFVKESKQDESGMPNNRFLAERTGGTYSTLKVQPAELEDSGVYFCASSQVIAGGVNGEQFFGPGTRLTVL.

V and J are TRBV27 and TRBJ1-4; tentative D call: TRBD1 (6 bases). The CDR3 is 15 residues long. The germline V and J ends were trimmed by 6 bases and 0 bases, with 11 bases remaining between them. CDR1 and CDR2 from the germline V gene are MNHEY and SMNVEV (reference sequence). The CDR3, as DNA: TGTGCCAGCAGAGGGACACGCGCAACTAATGAAAAACTGTTTTTT. Its protein product is CASRGTRATNEKLFF. Combining the CDR3 with reference TRBV27 and TRBJ1-4 gives the whole variable domain EAQVTQNPRYLITVTGKKLTVTCSQNMNHEYMSWYRQDPGLGLRQIYYSMNVEVTDKGDVPEGYKVSRKEKRNFPLILESPSPNQTSLYFCASRGTRATNEKLFFGSGTQLSVL.

This sequence joins TRBV6-6 and TRBJ1-4; no definite D call. The CDR3 loop spans 11 amino acids. CDR1 is MNHNY and CDR2 is SVGAGI in the germline V gene (reference sequence). V lost 0 bases and J lost 8, with 1 base in between. The CDR3 sequence is CASSYSEKLFF. As DNA, the CDR3 is TGTGCCAGCAGTTACTCGGAAAAACTGTTTTTT.

The chain links TRBV5-1 to TRBJ2-3, with 7 bases aligning to TRBD1. The germline V gene has CDR1 SGHRS and CDR2 YFSETQ. The CDR3 has 14 amino acids. V gave up 4 bases and J gave up 3 bases; unmatched junction bases: 5. CDR3 nucleotide sequence: TGCGCCAGCAGCCTAGGGGGCCGGACAGATACGCAGTATTTT. Protein sequence: CASSLGGRTDTQYF. Full variable domain (outside the CDR3, taken from reference TRBV5-1 and TRBJ2-3): KAGVTQTPRYLIKTRGQQVTLSCSPISGHRSVSWYQQTPGQGLQFLFEYFSETQRNKGNFPGRFSGRQFSNSRSEMNVSTLELGDSALYLCASSLGGRTDTQYFGPGTRLTVL.

CDR3 DNA: TGCAGCGGGGGCACAGATACGCAGTATTTT. Translation gives CSGGTDTQYF. The rearrangement joins TRBV29-1 to TRBJ2-3; D is unresolved. Trimming pared 7 bases from V and 1 base from J, leaving 3 bases between. Germline lookup yields CDR1 SQVTM and CDR2 ANQGSEA. The CDR3 consists of 10 residues.

In the case of this clone: Distinct nucleotide sequences in the sample also encode this CDR3. The chain carries TRBV6-4 and TRBJ2-5; TRBD2 matches at 9 bases. V trimming: 0 bases; J trimming: 4 bases; junction bases outside the gene matches: 3. This CDR3 has 15 residues. Germline loops: CDR1 MRHNA, CDR2 SNTAGT. CDR3 sequence: CASSDSAGGPETQYF. The CDR3 nucleotides are TGTGCCAGCAGTGACTCGGCGGGAGGGCCAGAGACCCAGTACTTC.

CDR3 region: CAIKQGRDYEQYF. CDR3 DNA: TGTGCCATAAAACAGGGGCGCGACTACGAGCAGTACTTC. This chain connects TRBV10-3 to TRBJ2-7; 7 positions match TRBD1. CDR3 size: 13 residues. Germline V CDR1 and CDR2: ENHRY, SYGVKD. Trimming cost V 9 bases and J 3 bases; bases outside gene matches: 8.

This clone appeared a few times. The V and J genes are TRBV5-1 and TRBJ1-2, with 9 bases identical to TRBD1. The CDR3 has 14 residues. Germline CDR1 is SGHRS and CDR2 is YFSETQ. Trimming removed 4 bases from V and 8 bases from J; junction bases left unmatched: 9. CDR3 in amino acids: CASSLLQGASGYTF. The CDR3 DNA is TGCGCCAGCAGCCTTTTACAGGGGGCATCGGGCTACACCTTC.

The V gene is TRBV4-3, the J gene TRBJ2-7, with 7 bases that match TRBD1. The junction had 4 bases not matched to a gene; V was cut back by 4 bases and J by 1 base. Germline assignment: CDR1 LGHNA and CDR2 YSLEER. This CDR3 is built from 14 residues. DNA of the CDR3: TGCGCCAGCAGCCCTAGGACAGGTTCCTACGAGCAGTACTTC. Its translation: CASSPRTGSYEQYF.

This sequence joins TRBV4-2 and TRBJ2-3, with 7 bases aligning to TRBD2. Trimming at V came to 4 bases and at J to 4 bases, leaving 8 bases not matched to a gene. CDR1 LGHNA and CDR2 YNFKEQ come from the germline V gene. The CDR3 totals 15 residues. As DNA, the CDR3 is TGTGCCAGCAGCCGGGGGACTACCAGCGCAGATACGCAGTATTTT. Translating it yields CASSRGTTSADTQYF.

The chain links TRBV11-2 to TRBJ2-7; D uncertain. This CDR3 is built from 11 residues. Germline CDR1 reads SGHAT; CDR2 reads FQNNGV. The V and J ends lost 8 bases and 2 bases respectively, with 7 bases between them. The CDR3 bases are TGTGCCAGCGGTCGAACCTACGAGCAGTACTTC. Amino acid sequence: CASGRTYEQYF. Looking up the rest from reference TRBV11-2 and TRBJ2-7 gives the full variable domain: EAGVAQSPRYKIIEKRQSVAFWCNPISGHATLYWYQQILGQGPKLLIQFQNNGVVDDSQLPKDRFSAERLKGVDSTLKIQPAKLEDSAVYLCASGRTYEQYFGPGTRLTVT.

This chain connects TRBV6-1 to TRBJ2-2; no reliable D call. This CDR3 comprises 13 residues. Per germline, CDR1 MNHNS and CDR2 SASEGT. The V gene lost 2 bases and the J gene lost 6 bases, with 7 bases spanning the gap. CDR3 residues: CASSELASGELFF. The CDR3 DNA reads as TGTGCCAGCAGTGAACTCGCGTCCGGGGAGCTGTTTTTT.

The chain has TRBV3-1 (or the pseudogene TRBV3-2) and TRBJ2-5; 14 bases match TRBD2. The CDR3 loop spans 17 amino acids. Trimming at V came to 0 bases and at J to 3 bases, leaving 3 bases not matched to a gene. Per the germline V gene, CDR1 is LGHDT and CDR2 is YNNKEL (reference sequence). CDR3 coding DNA: TGTGCCAGCAGCCAAGAGAGGGGACTAGCGGGAGAAGAGACCCAGTACTTC. It yields the protein CASSQERGLAGEETQYF.